A single sample gave rise to the 23 T cell receptor beta chains below, sequenced in a study of technical replicates of blood from a few donors. Generated by immunoSEQ multiplex PCR, the TCRdb table keeps only in-frame clones and is missing some. The sample holds 70,000 to 80,000 clones, 91% seen once. Sequenced sample: T cells isolated from PBMCs. Receptors originate from a human donor in good health. Some clones in this sample may be carry-over from other donors' samples.

This clone was detected only a few times. The chain combines TRBV27 with TRBJ2-2; TRBD1 aligns across 7 bases. Germline loops: CDR1 MNHEY, CDR2 SMNVEV (reference sequence). The CDR3 loop spans 15 amino acids. V shed 6 bases, J shed 0 bases, and the junction held 4 bases outside the gene matches. CDR3 nucleotide sequence: TGTGCCAGCAGGCCTGGACAGGCGAACACCGGGGAGCTGTTTTTT. Encoded protein: CASRPGQANTGELFF.

This chain links TRBV5-6 with TRBJ2-5; 7 nucleotides agree with TRBD2. V gave up 1 base and J gave up 3 bases; unmatched junction bases: 12. Germline assignment: CDR1 SGHDT and CDR2 YYEEEE. This CDR3 spans 17 amino acids. The CDR3 loop reads CASSLISSGAAEETQYF. CDR3 nucleotides: TGTGCCAGCAGCTTGATTTCTAGCGGCGCGGCGGAAGAGACCCAGTACTTC. Full variable domain (remainder filled in from reference TRBV5-6 and TRBJ2-5): DAGVTQSPTHLIKTRGQQVTLRCSPKSGHDTVSWYQQALGQGPQFIFQYYEEEERQRGNFPDRFSGHQFPNYSSELNVNALLLGDSALYLCASSLISSGAAEETQYFGPGTRLLVL.

The chain uses TRBV6-1 and TRBJ2-7; D unresolved. CDR1 is MNHNS, CDR2 SASEGT, per germline. This CDR3 has 15 residues. V was shortened by 6 bases and J by 0 bases, with 15 bases between the two germline ends. Here the CDR3 reads CASRYSLVSSYEQYF. CDR3 coding DNA: TGTGCCAGCAGGTATTCTCTCGTGTCCTCCTACGAGCAGTACTTC.

CDR3 in amino acids: CASSLDSGVNEQFF. CDR3 sequence (DNA): TGTGCCAGCAGCTTGGATTCAGGGGTCAATGAGCAGTTCTTC. The chain links TRBV5-6 to TRBJ2-1; D may be TRBD1 (6 bases). The CDR3 runs 14 residues. Germline CDR1 SGHDT, CDR2 YYEEEE. The ends were cut back, 0 bases at V and 6 bases at J, with 10 bases in the middle.

V gene TRBV6-1 combines with J gene TRBJ1-4, with D maybe TRBD1 (6 bases). V lost 7 bases and J 17 bases, leaving 17 bases between the germline ends. CDR1 is MNHNS and CDR2 is SASEGT in the germline V gene. There are 11 residues in the CDR3. CDR3 region: CASKTDRLLFF. Here the CDR3 DNA reads TGTGCCAGCAAGACTGACAGGTTACTTTTTTTT.

The chain couples TRBV19 to TRBJ2-3; 8 bases match TRBD1. The germline gives CDR1 LNHDA, CDR2 SQIVND (reference sequence). V was clipped by 6 bases and J by 2 bases; unmatched bases: 4. CDR3 length: 14 amino acids. The CDR3 DNA reads as TGTGCCAGTAGCCAGGGGGCCCTCACAGATACGCAGTATTTT. It is translated as CASSQGALTDTQYF.

The CDR3 is CASSAGQWRSDNSPLHF. CDR3 DNA: TGTGCCAGCAGTGCCGGACAGTGGAGAAGTGATAATTCACCCCTCCACTTT. J is TRBJ1-6 and V is TRBV6-1, with D perhaps TRBD1 (6 bases). V was pared by 4 bases and J by 5 bases, with 18 bases between. This CDR3 has 17 amino acids. Germline loops: CDR1 MNHNS, CDR2 SASEGT.

Turning to this clone: The sample contains more than one DNA sequence encoding this CDR3. The chain employs TRBV6-4 and TRBJ1-5, with D maybe TRBD1 (5 bases). Trimming pared 7 bases from V and 9 bases from J, leaving 13 bases between. The CDR3 contains 12 residues. Germline CDR1 MRHNA, CDR2 SNTAGT. The CDR3 is CASITGVAPQHF. The CDR3 nucleotides read TGTGCCAGCATAACGGGGGTGGCGCCCCAGCATTTT.

The CDR3 sequence is CASSVFAVPYEQFF. Written as DNA, the CDR3 is TGTGCCAGCAGCGTATTTGCGGTACCGTATGAGCAGTTCTTC. The rearrangement links TRBV9 to TRBJ2-1; unclear D gene. This CDR3 has 14 residues. Germline CDR1 is SGDLS and CDR2 is YYNGEE. V was shortened by 1 base and J by 8 bases, with 13 bases between the two germline ends.

The chain links TRBV19 to TRBJ2-2; 12 bases agree with TRBD2. The trim removed 8 bases at V and 5 bases at J, leaving 6 bases unmatched. Germline V lookup: CDR1 LNHDA, CDR2 SQIVND (reference sequence). The CDR3 is made up of 15 amino acids. The CDR3 protein is CASSSGRVGTGELFF. In DNA, the CDR3 is TGTGCCAGTTCTAGCGGGAGGGTGGGGACCGGGGAGCTGTTTTTT.

The chain recombines TRBV6-1 with TRBJ1-2; 7 nucleotides align to TRBD1. CDR1 is MNHNS, CDR2 SASEGT, per germline. The CDR3 covers 14 residues. With 2 bases clipped from V and 7 bases from J, the junction kept 7 bases outside the gene matches. The CDR3 DNA follows: TGTGCCAGCAGTGAATTGTGGCAGGGGGTTGGCTACACCTTC. This translates into CASSELWQGVGYTF.

This clone appeared a few times. J is TRBJ2-5 and V is TRBV5-4; 10 bases map to TRBD2. The DNA end is more similar to TRBJ2-7, so the J call may be wrong. This CDR3 is built from 15 residues. The V gene's germline CDR1 is SGHNT and CDR2 YYREEE (reference sequence). CDR3 in amino acids: CASSLEWTSGYEQYF. As DNA, the CDR3 is TGTGCCAGCAGCTTGGAATGGACTAGCGGCTACGAGCAGTACTTC.

This clone was observed a few times. This chain links TRBV9 with TRBJ1-5; D is unclear. This CDR3 spans 14 amino acids. From germline, CDR1 is SGDLS and CDR2 YYNGEE. The V gene lost 6 bases and the J gene lost 5 bases, with 15 bases spanning the gap. The CDR3 DNA sequence: TGTGCCAGCACTCTAGGCCCGCGGGATCAGCCCCAGCATTTT. It specifies CASTLGPRDQPQHF.

This clone has just one count. V and J are TRBV14 and TRBJ2-5; 7 bases are shared with TRBD1. The CDR3 runs to 14 residues. V trimming: 6 bases; J trimming: 5 bases; junction bases outside the gene matches: 9. The germline V gene has CDR1 SGHDN and CDR2 FVKESK. CDR3 amino acids: CASSDTGVWETQYF. As DNA, the CDR3 is TGTGCCAGCAGTGACACAGGGGTCTGGGAGACCCAGTACTTC.

The chain couples TRBV4-1 to TRBJ2-7, with 8 bases that match TRBD1. V was pared by 0 bases and J by 5 bases, with 6 bases of the junction left unmatched. Per germline, CDR1 MGHRA and CDR2 YSYEKL. This CDR3 region has 15 residues. Here the CDR3 DNA reads TGCGCCAGCAGCCAAGATCGACAGGGGCGGAACGAGCAGTACTTC. This sequence encodes CASSQDRQGRNEQYF.

This clone has a single count. The V gene is TRBV27, the J gene TRBJ2-5; D is uncertain. The CDR3 covers 12 residues. CDR1 is MNHEY, CDR2 SMNVEV, per germline (reference sequence). With 5 bases removed from V and 4 bases from J, the gap between germline ends came to 8 bases. CDR3 residues: CASSQSRETQYF. The CDR3 nucleotides read TGTGCCAGCAGTCAGTCCCGAGAGACCCAGTACTTC.

The chain uses TRBV9 and TRBJ1-1; D remains ambiguous. Germline CDR1 is SGDLS and CDR2 is YYNGEE. Trimming stripped 6 bases from V and 0 bases from J, with 9 bases between. CDR3 length: 13 amino acids. The CDR3 here is CASTKLLNTEAFF. CDR3 in DNA: TGTGCCAGCACGAAGCTGCTGAACACTGAAGCTTTCTTT.

This chain links TRBV19 with TRBJ2-1; 8 bases agree with TRBD1. Looked up from germline, CDR1 is LNHDA and CDR2 is SQIVND (reference sequence). This CDR3 has 15 residues. The J segment lost 0 bases and the V segment lost 2 bases, leaving 0 bases of the junction unmatched. The CDR3 region has the DNA TGTGCCAGTAGTATAACAGGGGGCTCCTACAATGAGCAGTTCTTC. Protein: CASSITGGSYNEQFF.

This chain uses TRBV7-8 with TRBJ1-1; D uncertain. V lost 2 bases, J lost 0 bases, and 4 bases lay in between. The CDR3 length is 13 residues. Germline V gene sequence: CDR1 SGHVS, CDR2 FQNEAQ. CDR3 bases: TGTGCCAGCAGCTTAATATTGAACACTGAAGCTTTCTTT. It is translated as CASSLILNTEAFF.

This chain links TRBV28 with TRBJ1-1, with 9 bases that match TRBD1. V shed 6 bases and J 10 bases; nucleotides not matched to a gene: 3. The CDR3 extends over 11 amino acids. CDR1 and CDR2 (germline): MDHEN, SYDVKM. CDR3 sequence: CASRVTGGAFF. The CDR3 DNA follows: TGTGCCAGCAGGGTGACAGGGGGAGCTTTCTTT.

The J gene is TRBJ1-1, the V gene TRBV29-1, with 9 bases that match TRBD1. V shed 1 base, J shed 2 bases, and the junction held 8 bases outside the gene matches. The CDR3 runs 16 residues. Looked up from germline, CDR1 is SQVTM and CDR2 is ANQGSEA. The CDR3 here is CSVEGRTGAINTEAFF. CDR3 bases: TGCAGCGTTGAAGGCCGGACAGGGGCTATAAACACTGAAGCTTTCTTT.

The chain employs TRBV2 and TRBJ1-2, with 11 bases aligning to TRBD1. The CDR3 contains 13 residues. After removal of 8 bases from V and 6 bases from J, the junction contained 5 bases not matched to a gene. Germline V lookup: CDR1 SNHLY, CDR2 FYNNEI. The CDR3 DNA reads as TGTGCCAGCGGTTGGACAGGGGGCGATGGCTACACCTTC. Encoded protein: CASGWTGGDGYTF.

This clone occurred once. The chain recombines TRBV10-3 with TRBJ2-5; possible D gene TRBD1, 6 bases. Trimming removed 2 bases from V and 5 bases from J, with 15 bases in between. CDR3 length: 15 residues. CDR1 is ENHRY and CDR2 is SYGVKD in the germline V gene. CDR3 sequence: CAISEPQYREETQYF. CDR3 nucleotides: TGTGCCATCAGTGAGCCCCAGTACAGGGAGGAGACCCAGTACTTC.